The rows below give T cell receptor beta chains drawn from one sample of a study of shared clonotypes between healthy human individuals. The method was immunoSEQ multiplex PCR; TCRdb's version includes in-frame clones alone and lacks a portion of them. The table has 400,000 to 600,000 clones, around 79% seen once. Sequencing was performed on PBMCs. These receptors originate from a woman aged 40 to 55 in good health. Some clones in this sample may be carry-over from other donors' samples. CDR3s include the opening cysteine and the closing phenylalanine or tryptophan. The D gene is left open where the match is weak. For some rows the clone size is stated as once, few or many, or as a class when expanded; others skip it.

j_call v_call clone_size d_call cdr3_aa cdr3_nt
TRBJ1-1 TRBV30 few TRBD1 CAWSTGGGNTEAFF TGTGCCTGGTCCACAGGGGGCGGGAACACTGAAGCTTTCTTT
TRBJ2-5 TRBV2 once TRBD1 CASVTGYQETQYF TGTGCCAGCGTGACAGGGTACCAAGAGACCCAGTACTTC
TRBJ1-2 TRBV7-2 - - CASSLAGGTNYGYTF TGTGCCAGCAGCTTAGCTGGGGGGACCAACTATGGCTACACCTTC
TRBJ2-2 TRBV10-1 - - CASSGLLTGELFF TGCGCCAGCAGTGGACTTCTCACCGGGGAGCTGTTTTTT
TRBJ2-7 TRBV28 - TRBD2 CASSFIGDSGGISSYEQYF TGTGCCAGCAGTTTTATAGGGGATAGCGGGGGTATCTCCTCCTACGAGCAGTACTTC
TRBJ2-2 TRBV6-5 - - CASSYLVPQGTGELFF TGTGCCAGCAGTTACCTGGTACCTCAGGGGACCGGGGAGCTGTTTTTT
TRBJ1-2 TRBV2 - - CASIWQYANYGYTF TGTGCCAGCATCTGGCAGTACGCTAACTATGGCTACACCTTC
TRBJ1-4 TRBV13 - - CASSRVNRVGTKGVNEKLFF TGTGCCAGCAGCCGGGTGAACAGGGTGGGGACTAAGGGAGTTAATGAAAAACTGTTTTTT
TRBJ2-1 TRBV5-1 - TRBD2 CASSMQPAGSSYNEQFF TGCGCCAGCAGCATGCAGCCAGCGGGGAGCTCCTACAATGAGCAGTTCTTC
TRBJ1-3 TRBV4-3 - - CASSQSGLSGNTIYF TGCGCCAGCAGCCAATCCGGCCTTAGTGGAAACACCATATATTTT
TRBJ2-7 TRBV30 - - CAWSVSQFYEQYF TGTGCCTGGAGTGTATCGCAATTCTACGAGCAGTACTTC
TRBJ2-5 TRBV18 - - CASSFRQETQYF TGTGCCAGCTCGTTCAGACAAGAGACCCAGTACTTC
TRBJ2-7 TRBV5-1 - - CASSWGASYEQYF TGCGCCAGCAGCTGGGGTGCGTCCTACGAGCAGTACTTC
TRBJ2-1 TRBV7-2 - - CASSSKTSSYNEQFF TGTGCCAGCAGCTCTAAGACGAGCTCCTACAATGAGCAGTTCTTC
TRBJ2-7 TRBV28 - - CASRLSGLTYEQYF TGTGCCAGCAGACTCTCGGGCCTCACCTACGAGCAGTACTTC
TRBJ2-2 TRBV7-3 - TRBD1 CASSLTGGVTGELFF TGTGCCAGCAGCCTGACAGGGGGCGTCACCGGGGAGCTGTTTTTT
TRBJ2-1 TRBV21-1 - - CASSKGVSGRNEQFF TGTGCCAGCAGCAAAGGGGTGAGCGGGAGGAATGAGCAGTTCTTC
TRBJ2-3 TRBV30 many - CAWTGSTDTQYF TGTGCCTGGACTGGCAGCACAGATACGCAGTATTTT
TRBJ1-4 TRBV9 once - CASSEGFNQKLFF TGTGCCAGCAGTGAGGGATTCAATCAAAAACTGTTTTTT
TRBJ2-7 TRBV28 once TRBD1 CASENRGRIYEQYF TGTGCCAGCGAAAATAGGGGGCGCATTTACGAGCAGTACTTC
TRBJ1-1 TRBV7-6 few - CASSFPVRVNTEAFF TGTGCCAGCAGCTTTCCCGTGCGGGTGAACACTGAAGCTTTCTTT
TRBJ2-7 TRBV5-1 - TRBD1 CASRRTGTYEQYF TGCGCCAGCAGAAGGACAGGGACCTACGAGCAGTACTTC
TRBJ1-5 TRBV9 - - CASSLSPEGNQPQHF TGTGCCAGCAGCCTCAGCCCCGAGGGCAATCAGCCCCAGCATTTT
TRBJ2-7 TRBV6-6 once TRBD1 CASSYSAGGKYEQYF TGTGCCAGCAGTTACTCGGCAGGGGGCAAGTACGAGCAGTACTTC
TRBJ2-7 TRBV18 - TRBD1 CASSEPGQPYEQYF TGTGCCAGCTCAGAGCCGGGACAGCCCTACGAGCAGTACTTC
TRBJ2-2 TRBV7-9 - - CASSLEGNTGELFF TGTGCCAGCAGCTTAGAAGGGAACACCGGGGAGCTGTTTTTT
TRBJ2-1 TRBV4-2 - TRBD1 CASSSTGGNEQFF TGTGCCAGCAGCTCAACAGGGGGCAATGAGCAGTTCTTC
TRBJ1-2 TRBV10-2 - - CAILIGPIGPYGYTF TGCGCCATCCTTATCGGCCCCATCGGGCCCTATGGCTACACCTTC
TRBJ2-3 TRBV28 few TRBD2 CASSGTSAGGTDTQYF TGTGCCAGCAGTGGAACTAGCGCGGGGGGCACAGATACGCAGTATTTT
TRBJ2-2 TRBV9 - - CASSVVGGELFF TGTGCCAGCAGCGTAGTAGGCGGGGAGCTGTTTTTT
TRBJ2-7 TRBV19 - TRBD2 CASSIMGTIAYEQYF TGTGCCAGTAGTATTATGGGGACTATCGCCTACGAGCAGTACTTC
TRBJ2-3 TRBV19 - TRBD2 CASRTWGGRTDTQYF TGTGCCAGTAGAACTTGGGGGGGTCGCACAGATACGCAGTATTTT
TRBJ2-5 TRBV5-1 few TRBD2 CASSPLWTSGKETQYF TGCGCCAGCAGCCCTCTGTGGACTAGCGGTAAAGAGACCCAGTACTTC
TRBJ2-7 TRBV10-3 few - CAISESQGIHEQYF TGTGCCATCAGTGAGTCGCAGGGGATCCACGAGCAGTACTTC
TRBJ2-7 TRBV7-8 - - CASSNRGAGSAYEQYF TGTGCCAGCAGCAACCGGGGGGCAGGGTCAGCCTACGAGCAGTACTTC
TRBJ1-2 TRBV7-2 - TRBD1 CASSFGQEGDGYTF TGTGCCAGCAGCTTTGGACAGGAGGGGGATGGCTACACCTTC
TRBJ1-1 TRBV7-9 - TRBD1 CASSYTLGQGVNTEAFF TGTGCCAGCAGCTATACTCTAGGACAGGGGGTGAACACTGAAGCTTTCTTT
TRBJ2-7 TRBV19 - TRBD2 CASSFLAATEPEQYF TGTGCCAGTAGTTTTCTAGCGGCAACAGAGCCCGAGCAGTACTTC
TRBJ2-7 TRBV18 - TRBD2 CASSPSGGRKGEQYF TGTGCCAGCTCACCATCAGGCGGGAGAAAAGGCGAGCAGTACTTC
TRBJ2-1 TRBV5-4 - TRBD2 CASSQGLAVLNEQFF TGTGCCAGCAGCCAAGGACTAGCGGTTTTAAATGAGCAGTTCTTC
TRBJ1-5 TRBV21-1 few - CERIDREHNQPQHF TGTGAAAGAATCGACAGGGAACACAATCAGCCCCAGCATTTT
TRBJ2-6 TRBV19 - - CASSIRNSGANVLTF TGTGCCAGTAGTATCCGGAACTCTGGGGCCAACGTCCTGACTTTC
TRBJ1-2 TRBV5-1 - - CASSLEGTSYGYTF TGCGCCAGCAGCTTGGAAGGGACGAGCTATGGCTACACCTTC
TRBJ1-1 TRBV6-1 - - CASSESEGESAEAFF TGTGCCAGCAGTGAGAGTGAGGGGGAGAGTGCTGAAGCTTTCTTT
TRBJ2-7 TRBV7-2 - - CASSLRASYEQYF TGTGCCAGCAGCTTAAGGGCGTCCTACGAGCAGTACTTC
TRBJ1-1 TRBV9 - - CASSNQIGDRGETEAFF TGTGCCAGCAGCAACCAGATCGGCGATAGGGGCGAAACTGAAGCTTTCTTT
TRBJ2-5 TRBV11-2 - - CASSLEGIGETQYF TGTGCCAGCAGCTTAGAAGGGATTGGAGAGACCCAGTACTTC